These T cell receptor beta chains were read from a single sample in a study of shared clonotypes between healthy human individuals. The data were produced by immunoSEQ multiplex PCR, yet TCRdb's version contains in-frame clones alone and is incomplete. The sample yields approximately 1.5 million clones, approximately 98.5% seen once. Sequencing input: naive CD4+ T cells sorted from blood. The source of these receptors is a man between 25 and 39 years old in good health. CDR3s include the opening cysteine and the closing phenylalanine or tryptophan. The D gene is left open where the match is weak. The size entry is marked missing in some rows and otherwise reads once, few, many or a size class.

DNA,CDR3,V,J,size,D
TGTGCAAGTCGCTTAGCAGCGCGGGAGGGCCGGGTGAATGAGCAGTTCTTC,CASRLAAREGRVNEQFF,TRBV12-2,TRBJ2-1,NA,NA
TGTGCCAGCAGCTTTTATGGCGGTGAGCAGTTCTTC,CASSFYGGEQFF,TRBV7-8,TRBJ2-1,NA,NA
TGTGCCAGCAGTTCGTATTTGGGGGACAGGGGGTCCGAGCAGTACTTC,CASSSYLGDRGSEQYF,TRBV27,TRBJ2-7,NA,TRBD1
TGTGCCAGCAGCGTAGAGGGGGGGCTGGAGCCCCAGCATTTT,CASSVEGGLEPQHF,TRBV9,TRBJ1-5,once,NA
TGCGCCAGCAGCTTTCGGGCAGGACGTGAAAAACTGTTTTTT,CASSFRAGREKLFF,TRBV5-1,TRBJ1-4,NA,NA
TGCGCCAGCACCCACGACAGAGCTAACTATGGCTACACCTTC,CASTHDRANYGYTF,TRBV5-1,TRBJ1-2,NA,NA
TGTGCCAGCAGTTCCCCGGGACAGGGAGTCGGCTACACCTTC,CASSSPGQGVGYTF,TRBV6-5,TRBJ1-2,NA,TRBD1
TGTGCCAGCTCACTGAAGCCGAACACCGGGGAGCTGTTTTTT,CASSLKPNTGELFF,TRBV18,TRBJ2-2,NA,NA
TGCAGTGCTAGATCGAACACTGAAGCTTTCTTT,CSARSNTEAFF,TRBV20-1,TRBJ1-1,NA,NA
TGCGCCAGCAGCCATGGACTAGCGGGAGGGCCAGATACGCAGTATTTT,CASSHGLAGGPDTQYF,TRBV4-1,TRBJ2-3,once,TRBD2
TGTGCCAGCAGCTTAGGGGTACCAGGCGAGCAGTACTTC,CASSLGVPGEQYF,TRBV7-6,TRBJ2-7,NA,NA
TGTGCCAGCAGCTCGCGGTTGGCTCCAACCCAGCCGACGCAGTATTTT,CASSSRLAPTQPTQYF,TRBV7-8,TRBJ2-3,once,NA
TGCGCCAGCAGCCAAGTCGACGTCCGGGCCGGGGAGCTGTTTTTT,CASSQVDVRAGELFF,TRBV4-1,TRBJ2-2,NA,NA
TGTGCCAGCAGGTTCAGGAGCACTAATGAAAAACTGTTTTTT,CASRFRSTNEKLFF,TRBV6-5,TRBJ1-4,NA,NA
TGTGCCATCAGGGAGACTAGCGGGCCTACTCGGAATGAGCAGTTCTTC,CAIRETSGPTRNEQFF,TRBV10-3,TRBJ2-1,NA,TRBD2
TGTGCCAGCAGCCTCCTAGCGGGAGGGCCAAACACCGGGGAGCTGTTTTTT,CASSLLAGGPNTGELFF,TRBV5-5,TRBJ2-2,NA,TRBD2
TGTGCCAGCAGCTTAGGTCCCAGGACGAACACTGAAGCTTTCTTT,CASSLGPRTNTEAFF,TRBV11-2,TRBJ1-1,NA,NA
TGCAGCGTTGATTCTATGGGGGGCATTCAGTACTTC,CSVDSMGGIQYF,TRBV29-1,TRBJ2-4,NA,NA
TGTGCCAGCTCACCCCCTAACCCCCACATTCAGTACTTC,CASSPPNPHIQYF,TRBV18,TRBJ2-4,NA,NA
TGTGCCAGCAGCCAGGGGACAGGTTCGATCTACGAGCAGTACTTC,CASSQGTGSIYEQYF,TRBV14,TRBJ2-7,NA,TRBD1
TGCGCCAGCAGCCAAGCGAAGTCTAGCGGGAGAAGCGAGCAGTACTTC,CASSQAKSSGRSEQYF,TRBV4-1,TRBJ2-7,NA,TRBD2
TGTGCCAGCAACCCAATCCCCGTTTTCGAAGCTTTCTTT,CASNPIPVFEAFF,TRBV28,TRBJ1-1,NA,NA
TGTGCCAGCAGCCGACTAGCGGGATCCACCCGCACCGGGGAGCTGTTTTTT,CASSRLAGSTRTGELFF,TRBV9,TRBJ2-2,NA,TRBD2
TGTGCCAGCAGTTCGCAGACTCGAGGCTATGGCTACACCTTC,CASSSQTRGYGYTF,TRBV27,TRBJ1-2,NA,NA
TGTGCCAGCAGTGAATCTGGACTCCCCTACAATGAGCAGTTCTTC,CASSESGLPYNEQFF,TRBV6-1,TRBJ2-1,NA,NA
TGTGCCAGTAGTAGCAGGACAGGAGCCCCTGGGATCCAGTACTTC,CASSSRTGAPGIQYF,TRBV19,TRBJ2-5,NA,TRBD1
TGCGCCAGCAGTATGACGGGACTCTCCTACGAGCAGTACTTC,CASSMTGLSYEQYF,TRBV5-1,TRBJ2-7,NA,NA
TGTGCCAGCAGTTTTGGACAGACGTCCTATGGCTACACCTTC,CASSFGQTSYGYTF,TRBV6-1,TRBJ1-2,NA,NA
TGTGCCACCCAGGGGGGTTACACAGATACGCAGTATTTT,CATQGGYTDTQYF,TRBV15,TRBJ2-3,NA,NA
TGTGCCAGCAGCCAAGAGTGGGGGACATCCTACAATGAGCAGTTCTTC,CASSQEWGTSYNEQFF,TRBV4-2,TRBJ2-1,NA,NA
TGCGCCAGCAGCTTGTCCCGAACTAACACCGGGGAGCTGTTTTTT,CASSLSRTNTGELFF,TRBV5-1,TRBJ2-2,NA,NA
TGTGCCATCCAGAGGGGGGCTGGAGAGACCCAGTACTTC,CAIQRGAGETQYF,TRBV7-2,TRBJ2-5,NA,NA
TGTGCCAGCAGTTTATGGGGGGAAGGGGCAGATACGCAGTATTTT,CASSLWGEGADTQYF,TRBV28,TRBJ2-3,once,NA
TGTGCCAGCACCACCGGGGTCTCCTACTATGGCTACACCTTC,CASTTGVSYYGYTF,TRBV28,TRBJ1-2,NA,NA
TGCAGCGATGACGGAGGCACAGATACGCAGTATTTT,CSDDGGTDTQYF,TRBV29-1,TRBJ2-3,once,NA
TGCGCCAGCAGTGAGGACCCCCAGCCCTACAATGAGCAGTTCTTC,CASSEDPQPYNEQFF,TRBV10-1,TRBJ2-1,NA,NA
TGTGCCAGCAGTCGGAGCCCAGCTGGAAACACCATATATTTT,CASSRSPAGNTIYF,TRBV5-4,TRBJ1-3,NA,NA
TGTGCCAGCAGCTTAGTCGGGAGTCGGGCCAATGAGCAGTTCTTC,CASSLVGSRANEQFF,TRBV11-2,TRBJ2-1,NA,NA
TGCGCCAGCAGCCGGAAATCGGGACCCTGGGACAATGAGCAGTTCTTC,CASSRKSGPWDNEQFF,TRBV4-3,TRBJ2-1,NA,NA
TGTGCCAGCTCACCACCCATTCAGGGGTTTCGCAATGAGCAGTTCTTC,CASSPPIQGFRNEQFF,TRBV18,TRBJ2-1,NA,NA
TGCGCCAGCAGCCAACCCTCGGACAGCTGGGTAGGGAACATTCAGTACTTC,CASSQPSDSWVGNIQYF,TRBV4-1,TRBJ2-4,NA,NA
TGTGCCAGCAGTTTAGCCCTACTAGCGGGAGCCTACAATGAGCAGTTCTTC,CASSLALLAGAYNEQFF,TRBV27,TRBJ2-1,NA,TRBD2
TGTGCCAGCAGCATCGGACTAGCGGGAGGAGGCGGTGAGCAGTTCTTC,CASSIGLAGGGGEQFF,TRBV7-2,TRBJ2-1,once,TRBD2
TGTGCCAGCTCACCTATCCCTCAGGGAGGTAACTATGGCTACACCTTC,CASSPIPQGGNYGYTF,TRBV18,TRBJ1-2,NA,NA
TGCAGCGTTCACGCCGGGGGGGTCACTGAAGCTTTCTTT,CSVHAGGVTEAFF,TRBV29-1,TRBJ1-1,NA,NA
TGTGCCAGCAGCATACCGGGACAGGGAGACTATGGCTACACCTTC,CASSIPGQGDYGYTF,TRBV5-6,TRBJ1-2,NA,TRBD1
TGTGCCAGCAGCGTAGCGGGAGGTGTTGATACGCAGTATTTT,CASSVAGGVDTQYF,TRBV9,TRBJ2-3,NA,TRBD2
TGTGCTAGTGGTTTGGGGACGGGTTACAATGAGCAGTTCTTC,CASGLGTGYNEQFF,TRBV12-5,TRBJ2-1,once,NA
TGCAGCGTTGATCCCCTGGGAGACAGGGGTATTCCTAGCGGGAGGCCCCAAGAGACCCAGTACTTC,CSVDPLGDRGIPSGRPQETQYF,TRBV29-1,TRBJ2-5,NA,TRBD2
TGTGCCAGCTCACCACGGTCGATCTATGGCTACACCTTC,CASSPRSIYGYTF,TRBV18,TRBJ1-2,NA,NA
TGTGCCATCAGCCCCAGGTCAGGGGCCAATGAGCAGTTCTTC,CAISPRSGANEQFF,TRBV10-3,TRBJ2-1,NA,NA
TGTGCCAGCAGCTTAGTGGGGTCCTACGAGCAGTACTTC,CASSLVGSYEQYF,TRBV11-2,TRBJ2-7,NA,NA
TGTGCCAGCAGAGGGACTAGCGGGAGTTCTATTACAGATACGCAGTATTTT,CASRGTSGSSITDTQYF,TRBV5-6,TRBJ2-3,NA,TRBD2
TGCGCCAGCAGCTTGGCCCTAGGAGAGCAGTACTTC,CASSLALGEQYF,TRBV5-1,TRBJ2-7,NA,NA
TGTGCCAGCAGCCCCCGGACAGGGTGGTACGAGCAGTACTTC,CASSPRTGWYEQYF,TRBV9,TRBJ2-7,NA,TRBD1
TGTGCCAGCAGCCAAGGTCCTGTCACCATATATTTT,CASSQGPVTIYF,TRBV14,TRBJ1-3,NA,NA
TGCAGCGCCGTGGGGCAGGGCAATCAGCCCCAGCATTTT,CSAVGQGNQPQHF,TRBV29-1,TRBJ1-5,NA,NA
TGTGCCAGTAGTCCGGTACGTGGAGGGGATCAGCCCCAGCATTTT,CASSPVRGGDQPQHF,TRBV19,TRBJ1-5,NA,NA
TGTGCCAGCAGCCCCCAAATAGCGGGAGCGGCCCACGAGCAGTACTTC,CASSPQIAGAAHEQYF,TRBV9,TRBJ2-7,NA,TRBD2
TGCGCCAGCAGCTTGAACGGTGAGGGGGATACGCAGTATTTT,CASSLNGEGDTQYF,TRBV5-1,TRBJ2-3,NA,NA